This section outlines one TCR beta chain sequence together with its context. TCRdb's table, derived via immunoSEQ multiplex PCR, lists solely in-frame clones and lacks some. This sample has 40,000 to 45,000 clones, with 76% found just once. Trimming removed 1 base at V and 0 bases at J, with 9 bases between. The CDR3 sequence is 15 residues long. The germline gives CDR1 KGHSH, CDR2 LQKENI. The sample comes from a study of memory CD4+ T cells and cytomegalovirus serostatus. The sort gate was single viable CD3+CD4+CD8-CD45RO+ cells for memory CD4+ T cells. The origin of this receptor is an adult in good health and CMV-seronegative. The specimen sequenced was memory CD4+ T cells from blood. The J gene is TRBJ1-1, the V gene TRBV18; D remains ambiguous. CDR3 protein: CASSPRGQLNTEAFF. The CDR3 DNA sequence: TGTGCCAGCTCACCACGAGGCCAACTGAACACTGAAGCTTTCTTT. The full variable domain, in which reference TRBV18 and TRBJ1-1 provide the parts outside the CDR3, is NAGVMQNPRHLVRRRGQEARLRCSPMKGHSHVYWYRQLPEEGLKFMVYLQKENIIDESGMPKERFSAEFPKEGPSILRIQQVVRGDSAAYFCASSPRGQLNTEAFFGQGTRLTVV.